A selection of T cell receptor beta chains follows, all from one sample in a study of OX40 agonist ivuxolimab in advanced cancers. Some clones are missing from TCRdb's copy, which holds only in-frame ones; the method was immunoSEQ multiplex PCR. The sample lists 65,000 to 80,000 clones, around 93% seen once, with around 10% in the top ten. Source: CD4+ or CD8+ T cells sorted from blood, taken in a trial of the OX40 agonist ivuxolimab. These receptor sequences come from an adult with an advanced solid tumor such as melanoma, head and neck, liver or kidney cancer. The CDR3 runs from the conserved cysteine through the conserved F or W. D genes are given only for firm matches. Clone sizes are given selectively: once, few, many, or a class where the clone is expanded.

clone size: -; D gene: -; J gene: TRBJ1-4; V gene: TRBV13; CDR3 DNA: TGTGCCAGCAGCCAGGCTCCTACGGGGAACGAAAAACTGTTTTTT; CDR3 protein: CASSQAPTGNEKLFF
clone size: -; D gene: -; J gene: TRBJ1-1; V gene: TRBV7-8; CDR3 DNA: TGTGCCAGCAGCTTAGTATTAGGCGGGGGGAGCCCTGAAGCTTTCTTT; CDR3 protein: CASSLVLGGGSPEAFF
clone size: -; D gene: -; J gene: TRBJ2-7; V gene: TRBV12-5; CDR3 DNA: TGTGCTAGTGGTTCTAGCGCAAGCTCCTACGAGCAGTACTTC; CDR3 protein: CASGSSASSYEQYF
clone size: once; D gene: -; J gene: TRBJ2-7; V gene: TRBV5-6; CDR3 DNA: TGTGCCAGCAGCTTTATTGAGACTAGGGACTACGAGCAGTACTTC; CDR3 protein: CASSFIETRDYEQYF
clone size: -; D gene: -; J gene: TRBJ2-1; V gene: TRBV6-5; CDR3 DNA: TGTGCCAGCAGTTTATCCGATCTGAATGAGCAGTTCTTC; CDR3 protein: CASSLSDLNEQFF
clone size: -; D gene: TRBD1; J gene: TRBJ1-4; V gene: TRBV23-1; CDR3 DNA: TGCGCCAGCAGGCGGCAAACCGCTCAGGGGGATTGGAGAGAAAAACTGTTTTTT; CDR3 protein: CASRRQTAQGDWREKLFF
clone size: -; D gene: -; J gene: TRBJ1-4; V gene: TRBV30; CDR3 DNA: TGTGCCTGGAGTACCCGACATTTTACTAATGAAAAACTGTTTTTT; CDR3 protein: CAWSTRHFTNEKLFF
clone size: -; D gene: -; J gene: TRBJ2-3; V gene: TRBV5-1; CDR3 DNA: TGCGCCAGCAGCTTGTACTCAGGGGGGGATACAGATACGCAGTATTTT; CDR3 protein: CASSLYSGGDTDTQYF
clone size: -; D gene: -; J gene: TRBJ1-2; V gene: TRBV9; CDR3 DNA: TGTGCCAGCGGAGGAAACTATGGCTACACCTTC; CDR3 protein: CASGGNYGYTF
clone size: few; D gene: TRBD1; J gene: TRBJ1-2; V gene: TRBV4-2; CDR3 DNA: TGTGCCAGCAGCCAACTCGGACAGGGGGCTGAAGGCTACACCTTC; CDR3 protein: CASSQLGQGAEGYTF
clone size: -; D gene: -; J gene: TRBJ2-7; V gene: TRBV20-1; CDR3 DNA: TGCAGTGTTCCTTACCTGTACGAGCAGTACTTC; CDR3 protein: CSVPYLYEQYF
clone size: -; D gene: -; J gene: TRBJ2-5; V gene: TRBV7-8; CDR3 DNA: TGTGCCAGCAGCTTTAGGGGGGCTAGTCGGGGTAGCAGCCAAGAGACCCAGTACTTC; CDR3 protein: CASSFRGASRGSSQETQYF
clone size: -; D gene: -; J gene: TRBJ1-1; V gene: TRBV9; CDR3 DNA: TGTGCCAGCAGCGTAGATAAGCAGGGCCCCCCCATATCGAGAGCTTTCTTT; CDR3 protein: CASSVDKQGPPISRAFF
clone size: -; D gene: -; J gene: TRBJ1-1; V gene: TRBV6-6; CDR3 DNA: TGTGCCAGCAAGATACAGGGCTCGGGCACTGAAGCTTTCTTT; CDR3 protein: CASKIQGSGTEAFF
clone size: -; D gene: -; J gene: TRBJ1-1; V gene: TRBV19; CDR3 DNA: TGTGCCAGGGAGGGGCAGGGGACCATGAACACTGAAGCTTTCTTT; CDR3 protein: CAREGQGTMNTEAFF
clone size: -; D gene: -; J gene: TRBJ1-5; V gene: TRBV15; CDR3 DNA: TGTGCCACCAGCAGAGACAGGGCCAATCAGCCCCAGCATTTT; CDR3 protein: CATSRDRANQPQHF
clone size: -; D gene: TRBD1; J gene: TRBJ2-7; V gene: TRBV11-2; CDR3 DNA: TGTGCCAGCAGCTCTAGTGCGGTCGGGACAGGTGGTTCCTACGAGCAGTACTTC; CDR3 protein: CASSSSAVGTGGSYEQYF
clone size: once; D gene: -; J gene: TRBJ1-6; V gene: TRBV6-5; CDR3 DNA: TGTGTTAGCTCTCCGGCGAGCTCCTATAATTCACCCCTCCACTTT; CDR3 protein: CVSSPASSYNSPLHF
clone size: -; D gene: TRBD1; J gene: TRBJ2-1; V gene: TRBV7-9; CDR3 DNA: TGTGCCAGCAGCTCTTTGACAGGGAGCTCCTACAATGAGCAGTTCTTC; CDR3 protein: CASSSLTGSSYNEQFF
clone size: once; D gene: -; J gene: TRBJ1-3; V gene: TRBV2; CDR3 DNA: TGTGCCAGCAGTGAAAGAGGGAGGGTCTCTGGAAACACCATATATTTT; CDR3 protein: CASSERGRVSGNTIYF
clone size: -; D gene: -; J gene: TRBJ2-3; V gene: TRBV4-1; CDR3 DNA: TGCGCCAGCAGCCATCAAGGGGACGGGTGGGATACGCAGTATTTT; CDR3 protein: CASSHQGDGWDTQYF
clone size: few; D gene: -; J gene: TRBJ2-1; V gene: TRBV6-4; CDR3 DNA: TGTGCCAGCAGTGACAGGGAGTACAATGAGCAGTTCTTC; CDR3 protein: CASSDREYNEQFF
clone size: -; D gene: -; J gene: TRBJ2-6; V gene: TRBV7-9; CDR3 DNA: TGTGCCATCCCTTGGACGGGACGCTCTGGGGCCAACGTCCTGACTTTC; CDR3 protein: CAIPWTGRSGANVLTF
clone size: -; D gene: -; J gene: TRBJ1-5; V gene: TRBV11-3; CDR3 DNA: TGTGCCAGCAGCTCCCCTCGACAGGAGGGTTATCAGCCCCAGCATTTT; CDR3 protein: CASSSPRQEGYQPQHF
clone size: -; D gene: -; J gene: TRBJ1-2; V gene: TRBV29-1; CDR3 DNA: TGCAGCGCAACTGATCCGGGACAAAGCCTTTATGGCTACACCTTC; CDR3 protein: CSATDPGQSLYGYTF
clone size: -; D gene: -; J gene: TRBJ1-6; V gene: TRBV7-6; CDR3 DNA: TGTGCCAGCAGCTTAGCGGGGACTCTCCATAAGGCACCCCTCCACTTT; CDR3 protein: CASSLAGTLHKAPLHF
clone size: -; D gene: -; J gene: TRBJ2-7; V gene: TRBV30; CDR3 DNA: TGTGCCTGGAGGGGGGTAGGCTACGAGCAGTACTTC; CDR3 protein: CAWRGVGYEQYF
clone size: -; D gene: TRBD2; J gene: TRBJ2-7; V gene: TRBV4-1; CDR3 DNA: TGCGCCAGCAGCCCTACTAGCGAGATAGGACCCTACGAGCAGTACTTC; CDR3 protein: CASSPTSEIGPYEQYF
clone size: -; D gene: TRBD1; J gene: TRBJ2-7; V gene: TRBV19; CDR3 DNA: TGTGCCAGTGGGGACAGGGTCGGGCACGAGCAGTACTTC; CDR3 protein: CASGDRVGHEQYF
clone size: -; D gene: -; J gene: TRBJ1-5; V gene: TRBV19; CDR3 DNA: TGTGCCAGTAGTATAGATTTCGAGGCAGGGTACAATCAGCCCCAGCATTTT; CDR3 protein: CASSIDFEAGYNQPQHF
clone size: -; D gene: -; J gene: TRBJ1-1; V gene: TRBV13; CDR3 DNA: TGTGCCAGCAGCTTTGGTGCGAGTGACACCATGAACACTGAAGCTTTCTTT; CDR3 protein: CASSFGASDTMNTEAFF
clone size: medium-sized; D gene: -; J gene: TRBJ1-5; V gene: TRBV11-2; CDR3 DNA: TGTGCCAGCAGCTTAGCTACTCCTCCCAATCAGCCCCAGCATTTT; CDR3 protein: CASSLATPPNQPQHF
clone size: -; D gene: -; J gene: TRBJ2-7; V gene: TRBV9; CDR3 DNA: TGTGCCAGCAGCGTAGGGGGGGCCCCCTACGAGCAGTACTTC; CDR3 protein: CASSVGGAPYEQYF
clone size: -; D gene: -; J gene: TRBJ2-5; V gene: TRBV9; CDR3 DNA: TGTGCCAGCAGCGTCTCCAGGGCGACTCAAGAGACCCAGTACTTC; CDR3 protein: CASSVSRATQETQYF
clone size: -; D gene: -; J gene: TRBJ2-3; V gene: TRBV15; CDR3 DNA: TGTGCCACCAGCAGAGGGACCGACCCGGGGCGCACAGATACGCAGTATTTT; CDR3 protein: CATSRGTDPGRTDTQYF
clone size: -; D gene: -; J gene: TRBJ1-4; V gene: TRBV9; CDR3 DNA: TGTGCCAGCAGCGAGGGAGCCGCGGGTGAAAAACTGTTTTTT; CDR3 protein: CASSEGAAGEKLFF
clone size: once; D gene: TRBD2; J gene: TRBJ2-7; V gene: TRBV7-9; CDR3 DNA: TGTGCCAGCAGCTTAGCTGTAGCGGGGGCCACCTACGAGCAGTACTTC; CDR3 protein: CASSLAVAGATYEQYF
clone size: -; D gene: TRBD1; J gene: TRBJ1-2; V gene: TRBV7-9; CDR3 DNA: TGTGCCAGCAGCGTTGGACAGGGATATAACTATGGCTACACCTTC; CDR3 protein: CASSVGQGYNYGYTF
clone size: once; D gene: TRBD2; J gene: TRBJ2-5; V gene: TRBV19; CDR3 DNA: TGTGCCAGTGGGACTAGCGGGGACCAAGAGACCCAGTACTTC; CDR3 protein: CASGTSGDQETQYF
clone size: -; D gene: -; J gene: TRBJ1-3; V gene: TRBV2; CDR3 DNA: TGTGCCAGCAGTGAAAACAGGTTGGACTCTGGAAACACCATATATTTT; CDR3 protein: CASSENRLDSGNTIYF
clone size: -; D gene: TRBD1; J gene: TRBJ1-2; V gene: TRBV7-9; CDR3 DNA: TGTGCCAGCAGCTCCGAACAGGGGGCGAGGTATGGCTACACCTTC; CDR3 protein: CASSSEQGARYGYTF
clone size: -; D gene: -; J gene: TRBJ2-6; V gene: TRBV9; CDR3 DNA: TGTGCCAGCAGCGGGTCTGGGGCCAACGTCCTGACTTTC; CDR3 protein: CASSGSGANVLTF
clone size: -; D gene: -; J gene: TRBJ1-1; V gene: TRBV6-4; CDR3 DNA: TGTGCCAGCAGTGACTCGGGACACACTGAAGCTTTCTTT; CDR3 protein: CASSDSGHTEAFF
clone size: -; D gene: -; J gene: TRBJ2-1; V gene: TRBV2; CDR3 DNA: TGTGCCAGCACCCCAGCAGGGGCGGGCGATGAGCAGTTCTTC; CDR3 protein: CASTPAGAGDEQFF
clone size: -; D gene: -; J gene: TRBJ2-7; V gene: TRBV5-1; CDR3 DNA: TGCGCCAGCAGCTTGGCCGGGACGGACTACGAGCAGTACTTC; CDR3 protein: CASSLAGTDYEQYF
clone size: once; D gene: -; J gene: TRBJ2-7; V gene: TRBV27; CDR3 DNA: TGTGCCAGCAGTTTATCGACAGATTACGAGCAGTACTTC; CDR3 protein: CASSLSTDYEQYF
clone size: -; D gene: -; J gene: TRBJ2-7; V gene: TRBV11-3; CDR3 DNA: TGTGCCAGCAGCTTAGGGGGTGGGGCAGAATCCTACGAGCAGTACTTC; CDR3 protein: CASSLGGGAESYEQYF
clone size: -; D gene: -; J gene: TRBJ2-7; V gene: TRBV11-2; CDR3 DNA: TGTGCCAGCAGCTTGATGAACGAGCAGTACTTC; CDR3 protein: CASSLMNEQYF
clone size: -; D gene: -; J gene: TRBJ2-3; V gene: TRBV7-6; CDR3 DNA: TGTGCCAGCAGCCAACGGGATACTAGCACAGATACGCAGTATTTT; CDR3 protein: CASSQRDTSTDTQYF
clone size: many; D gene: -; J gene: TRBJ1-1; V gene: TRBV19; CDR3 DNA: TGTGCCAGTAGTATTACGCAGGGAGGAGAAGCTTTCTTT; CDR3 protein: CASSITQGGEAFF
clone size: once; D gene: -; J gene: TRBJ1-2; V gene: TRBV27; CDR3 DNA: TGTGCCAGCAGTTTATCGGGGGGGTCCTATGGCTACACCTTC; CDR3 protein: CASSLSGGSYGYTF
clone size: once; D gene: -; J gene: TRBJ2-7; V gene: TRBV4-3; CDR3 DNA: TGCGCCAGCAGCCAAGATCGGAGGGGCTTCGTCAACGAGCAGTACTTC; CDR3 protein: CASSQDRRGFVNEQYF
clone size: -; D gene: -; J gene: TRBJ2-5; V gene: TRBV7-9; CDR3 DNA: TGTGCCAGCAGGACAAGCGGGTACCAAGAGACCCAGTACTTC; CDR3 protein: CASRTSGYQETQYF
clone size: -; D gene: -; J gene: TRBJ1-1; V gene: TRBV13; CDR3 DNA: TGTGCCAGCAGCTTAGGCCAACAGGGTTCGAACACTGAAGCTTTCTTT; CDR3 protein: CASSLGQQGSNTEAFF
clone size: -; D gene: -; J gene: TRBJ2-2; V gene: TRBV7-9; CDR3 DNA: TGTGCCAGCAGCCAGGCTACAGGGATCACCGGGGAGCTGTTTTTT; CDR3 protein: CASSQATGITGELFF
clone size: -; D gene: -; J gene: TRBJ1-2; V gene: TRBV9; CDR3 DNA: TGTGCCAGCAGCGTAGGGATAACCATGAACTATGGCTACACCTTC; CDR3 protein: CASSVGITMNYGYTF
clone size: once; D gene: -; J gene: TRBJ2-7; V gene: TRBV19; CDR3 DNA: TGTGCCAGTAGAGCCCCAGGGGAAGGGAACGAGCAGTACTTC; CDR3 protein: CASRAPGEGNEQYF